This T cell receptor (beta chain) was identified during a study of T-cell memory formation after mild COVID-19. V was clipped by 3 bases and J by 0 bases; unmatched bases: 6. The CDR3 length is 16 residues. In germline, CDR1 is SGDLS, CDR2 YYNGEE. MiXCR, run by TCRdb on the 5' RACE reads, gives a single entry per CDR3 protein. The sample consists of more than 70,000 distinct CDR3 sequences, around 13% of them appearing once. The study, taken as a whole, reports: There were some responding clones in pre-infection memory, which suggested that cross-reactive memory had joined. In second-wave clones peaking day 37, SARS-CoV-2 specificity remained unconfirmed.

On this clonotype: Its antigen is unknown.

The specimen sequenced was PBMCs or a T cell subset sorted from them (not recorded which). The rearrangement links TRBV9 to TRBJ1-1, with 9 bases aligning to TRBD1. The sequence was obtained from an adult woman who had mild COVID-19 (a few samples of this study predate the infection). Cell type and time point are not known. CDR3 sequence reads: CASSAWDRVMNTEAFF. CDR3 sequence (DNA): TGTGCCAGCAGCGCTTGGGACAGGGTCATGAACACTGAAGCTTTCTTT.